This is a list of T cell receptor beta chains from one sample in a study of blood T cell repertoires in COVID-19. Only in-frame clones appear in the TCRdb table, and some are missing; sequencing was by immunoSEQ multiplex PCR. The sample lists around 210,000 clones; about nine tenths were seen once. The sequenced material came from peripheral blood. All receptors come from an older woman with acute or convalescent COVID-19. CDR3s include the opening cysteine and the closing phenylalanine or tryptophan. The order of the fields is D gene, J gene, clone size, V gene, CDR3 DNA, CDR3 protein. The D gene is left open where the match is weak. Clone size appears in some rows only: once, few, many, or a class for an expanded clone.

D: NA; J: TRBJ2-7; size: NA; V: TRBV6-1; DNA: TGTGCCAGCAGTGAATACCCCGCGGGCGAGCAGTACTTC; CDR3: CASSEYPAGEQYF
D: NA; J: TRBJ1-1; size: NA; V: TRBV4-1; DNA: TGCGCCAGCAGTTCCGGGGGGGCAGGGGAGACTGAAGCTTTCTTT; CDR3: CASSSGGAGETEAFF
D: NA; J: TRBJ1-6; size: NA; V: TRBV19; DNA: TGTGCCAGTAGTATCCAGGAATCACCCCTCCACTTT; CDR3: CASSIQESPLHF
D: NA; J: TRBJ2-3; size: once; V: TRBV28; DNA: TGTGCCAGCAGTTTAAGTGCAGCGGGCACAGATACGCAGTATTTT; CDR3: CASSLSAAGTDTQYF
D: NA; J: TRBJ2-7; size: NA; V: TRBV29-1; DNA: TGCAGCGTTGAAACATACTCCTACGAGCAGTACTTC; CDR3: CSVETYSYEQYF
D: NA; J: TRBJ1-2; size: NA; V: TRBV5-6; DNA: TGTGCCAGCAGCTTTGCCCGTCTTAGCAACTATGGCTACACCTTC; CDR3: CASSFARLSNYGYTF
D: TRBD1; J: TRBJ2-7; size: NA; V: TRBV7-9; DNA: TGTGCCAGCAGCCTGTTGGGACAGGGGAGATACGAGCAGTACTTC; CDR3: CASSLLGQGRYEQYF
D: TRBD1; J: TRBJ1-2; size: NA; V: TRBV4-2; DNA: TGTGCCAGCAGCCAGGGACAGGGTGCTAACTATGGCTACACCTTC; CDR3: CASSQGQGANYGYTF
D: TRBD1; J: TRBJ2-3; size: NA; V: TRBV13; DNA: TGTGCCAGCAGCAAAGCCGGGACAGGGGTGAGAGATACGCAGTATTTT; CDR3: CASSKAGTGVRDTQYF
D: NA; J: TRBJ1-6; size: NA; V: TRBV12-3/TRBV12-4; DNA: TGTGCCAGCAGTTCAACAGGGAACTCACCCCTCCACTTT; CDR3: CASSSTGNSPLHF
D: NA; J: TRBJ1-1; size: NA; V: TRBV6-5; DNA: TGTGCCAGCAGCCAGAAGGGAGGTTCATGGTTTTTCTTT; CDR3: CASSQKGGSWFFF
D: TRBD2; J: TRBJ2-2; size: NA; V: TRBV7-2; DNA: TGTGCCAGCAGCAGGCCGGGACTAGCGGGAGGGCGGTACACCGGGGAGCTGTTTTTT; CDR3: CASSRPGLAGGRYTGELFF
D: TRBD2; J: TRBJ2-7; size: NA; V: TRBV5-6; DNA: TGTGCCAGCAGCTTGGAGGGGCGACTAGCGGGGGGACGTTCCTACGAGCAGTACTTC; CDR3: CASSLEGRLAGGRSYEQYF
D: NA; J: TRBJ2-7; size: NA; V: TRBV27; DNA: TGTGCCAGCAGTTTACTTCCTGGCCTAGCGCTCGACGAGCAGTACTTC; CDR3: CASSLLPGLALDEQYF
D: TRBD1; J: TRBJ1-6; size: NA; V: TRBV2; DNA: TGTGCCAGCAGTGTCCGGGACAGTGATAATTCACCCCTCCACTTT; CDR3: CASSVRDSDNSPLHF
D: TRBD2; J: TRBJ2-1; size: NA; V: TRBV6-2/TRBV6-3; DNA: TGTGCCAGCAGTTACGGCGGGAGAGTCAATGAGCAGTTCTTC; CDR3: CASSYGGRVNEQFF
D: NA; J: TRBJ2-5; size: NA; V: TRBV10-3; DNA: TGTGCCATCAGTGAGCTGGGGCTTGGACAAGAGACCCAGTACTTC; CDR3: CAISELGLGQETQYF
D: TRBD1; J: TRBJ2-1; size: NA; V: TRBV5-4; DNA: TGTGCCAGCAGCCAGGGGACAGGGCAGGTCGCTGAGCAGTTCTTC; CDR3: CASSQGTGQVAEQFF
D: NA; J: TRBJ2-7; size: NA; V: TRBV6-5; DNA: TGTGCCAGCAGTTACTTTGGGTCCGGGTCCTACGAGCAGTACTTC; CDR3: CASSYFGSGSYEQYF
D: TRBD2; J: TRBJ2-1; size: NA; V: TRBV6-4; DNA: TGTGCCAGCAGAGAACCGACTAGCGGGAGTAACCCTAATGAGCAGTTCTTC; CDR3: CASREPTSGSNPNEQFF
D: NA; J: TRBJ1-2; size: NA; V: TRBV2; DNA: TGTGCCAGCAGTGAAGCCGGGGGGTTAGCTAACTATGGCTACACCTTC; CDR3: CASSEAGGLANYGYTF
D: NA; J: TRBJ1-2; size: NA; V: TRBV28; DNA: TGTGCCAGCAGTTTATTGCGGGGCAGAGGTGGCTACACCTTC; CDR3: CASSLLRGRGGYTF
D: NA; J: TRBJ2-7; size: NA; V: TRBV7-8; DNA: TGTGCCAGCAGCTTAAGGGGTACGACCGCAAGCTCCTACGAGCAGTACTTC; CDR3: CASSLRGTTASSYEQYF
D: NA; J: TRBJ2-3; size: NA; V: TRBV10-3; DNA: TGTGCCATCAAGGCGGCTAGCACAGATACGCAGTATTTT; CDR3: CAIKAASTDTQYF
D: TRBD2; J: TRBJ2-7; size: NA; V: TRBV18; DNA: TGTGCCAGCTCCAGGAGCGGGGTTTACGAGCAGTACTTC; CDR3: CASSRSGVYEQYF
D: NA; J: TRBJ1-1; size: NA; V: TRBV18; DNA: TGTGCCAGCTCACCAGGGGGCGGGAACACTGAAGCTTTCTTT; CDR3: CASSPGGGNTEAFF
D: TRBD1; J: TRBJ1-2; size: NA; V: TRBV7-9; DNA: TGTGCCAGCAGCTTAGAGAGGGGGCTGAGCTATGGCTACACCTTC; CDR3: CASSLERGLSYGYTF
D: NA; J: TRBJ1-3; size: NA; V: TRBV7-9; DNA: TGTGCCAGCAGCCCAGGCTCTGGAAACACCATATATTTT; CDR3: CASSPGSGNTIYF
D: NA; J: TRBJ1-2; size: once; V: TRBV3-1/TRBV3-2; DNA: TGTGCCAGCAGCCAAGATACAGGTATCTTCTATGGCTACACCTTC; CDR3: CASSQDTGIFYGYTF
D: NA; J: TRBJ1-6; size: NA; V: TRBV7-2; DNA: TGTGCCAGCAGCTTAGATACAGGCCCCCGGGGGTCACCCCTCCACTTT; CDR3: CASSLDTGPRGSPLHF
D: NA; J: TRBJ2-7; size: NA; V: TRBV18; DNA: TGTGCCAGCTCACCTTTGTCGGGTGCGGGAAATTCCGAGCAGTACTTC; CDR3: CASSPLSGAGNSEQYF
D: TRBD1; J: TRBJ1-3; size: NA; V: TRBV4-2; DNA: TGTGCCAGCAGCGGACACAGGGGGCGGGACACCATATATTTT; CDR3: CASSGHRGRDTIYF
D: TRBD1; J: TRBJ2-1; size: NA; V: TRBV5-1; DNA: TGCGCCAGCATCCGAGAACCCGGGACAGGTTACAATGAGCAGTTCTTC; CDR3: CASIREPGTGYNEQFF
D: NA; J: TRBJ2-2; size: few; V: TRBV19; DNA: TGTGCCAGTAGACGGGTCGCGGGCACCGGGGAGCTGTTTTTT; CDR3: CASRRVAGTGELFF
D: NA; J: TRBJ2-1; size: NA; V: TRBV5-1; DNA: TGCGCCAGCAGCTTGGGGGCTGGGTTTGAGCAGTTCTTC; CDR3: CASSLGAGFEQFF
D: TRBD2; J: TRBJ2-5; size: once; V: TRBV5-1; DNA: TGCGCCAGCAGCTCCGGGACTACCAAAGAGACCCAGTACTTC; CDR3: CASSSGTTKETQYF
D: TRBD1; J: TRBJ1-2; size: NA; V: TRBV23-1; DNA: TGCGCCAGCAGTCAATCGGAGGGGGCAGGGTATGGCTACACCTTC; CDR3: CASSQSEGAGYGYTF